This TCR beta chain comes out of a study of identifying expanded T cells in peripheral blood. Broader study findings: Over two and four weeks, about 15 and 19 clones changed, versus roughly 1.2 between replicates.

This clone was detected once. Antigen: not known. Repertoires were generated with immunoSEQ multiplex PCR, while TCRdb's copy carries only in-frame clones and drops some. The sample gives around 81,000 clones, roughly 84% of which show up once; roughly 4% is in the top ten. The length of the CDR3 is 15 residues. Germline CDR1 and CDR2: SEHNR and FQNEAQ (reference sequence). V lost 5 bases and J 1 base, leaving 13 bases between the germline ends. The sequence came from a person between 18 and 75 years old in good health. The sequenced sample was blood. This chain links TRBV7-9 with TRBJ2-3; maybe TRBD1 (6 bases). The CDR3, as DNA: TGTGCCAGCAGCCCAAACAGGGCCCGCACAGATACGCAGTATTTT. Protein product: CASSPNRARTDTQYF.